The 12 T cell receptor beta chains given below trace back to one sample, sequenced in a study of regulatory T cells in long-lasting Graves disease. The time point: newly diagnosed GD, antithyroid drugs for less than 3 months. With RNA extracted from PBMCs as input, the TCR library was made. Relying on iRepertoire HTBI primers and Arm-PCR of CDR3 regions, the team built TCR beta libraries. MiXCR, applied by TCRdb to the multiplex PCR reads, yields one record per CDR3 protein. The sample records approximately 540,000 distinct CDR3 sequences, 12% being singletons. The same data also went into a second study, on T cells in Graves' hyperthyroidism and ophthalmopathy.

The sequencing here drew on peripheral blood mononuclear cells (PBMCs), taken at new diagnosis, from a patient treated with antithyroid drugs. Source of these receptors: a woman aged 30 to 39 with Graves disease.

This clonotype was picked up many times. V is TRBV10-3 and J is TRBJ1-1, with D tentatively TRBD1 (5 bases). Trimming removed 8 bases at V and 0 bases at J, with 16 bases between. This CDR3 region has 15 residues. Germline V lookup: CDR1 ENHRY, CDR2 SYGVKD. CDR3 coding DNA: TGTGCCATCGCTGGGGGAATTGGAGTGAACACTGAAGCTTTCTTT. Encoded protein: CAIAGGIGVNTEAFF.

This clonotype was observed many times. This sequence joins TRBV5-1 and TRBJ1-4; 9 bases align to TRBD1. Germline V gives CDR1 SGHRS, CDR2 YFSETQ. J lost 6 bases, V lost 6 bases, and 9 bases had no gene match. The CDR3 is made up of 15 amino acids. CDR3: CASNRLGQGHEKLFF. Here the CDR3 DNA reads TGCGCCAGCAACCGACTCGGACAGGGGCATGAAAAACTGTTTTTT.

The rearrangement joins TRBV7-9 to TRBJ1-3, with 9 bases fitting TRBD1. CDR3 length: 15 residues. V gave up 4 bases and J gave up 4 bases; unmatched junction bases: 5. Looked up from germline, CDR1 is SEHNR and CDR2 is FQNEAQ (reference sequence). The CDR3 region has the DNA TGTGCCAGCAGCTACACCGGGACAGGGGGAAACACCATATATTTT. It codes for CASSYTGTGGNTIYF.

This clonotype was recorded at least ten times. This rearrangement joins TRBV4-3 to TRBJ1-1, with a weak D call TRBD1 (5 bases). The CDR3 extends over 16 amino acids. The V and J ends lost 0 bases and 2 bases respectively, with 13 bases between them. Germline V CDR1 and CDR2: LGHNA, YSLEER. The DNA for the CDR3 is TGCGCCAGCAGCCAAGATACCGGGGCCCCAAACACTGAAGCTTTCTTT. Its protein is CASSQDTGAPNTEAFF.

This clonotype was counted many times. The V and J genes are TRBV27 and TRBJ2-7; TRBD2 aligns across 14 bases. Germline V gene sequence: CDR1 MNHEY, CDR2 SMNVEV (reference sequence). There are 18 residues in the CDR3. Trimming took 3 bases from V and 3 from J; bases not matched to a gene: 10. Here the CDR3 reads CASSFSGTSGRVGYEQYF. The CDR3 DNA reads as TGTGCCAGCAGTTTTTCTGGGACTAGCGGGAGAGTTGGCTACGAGCAGTACTTC.

This clonotype turned up a few times. The chain recombines TRBV30 with TRBJ2-5, with D maybe TRBD1 (5 bases). The CDR3 is 14 amino acids. Germline V gene sequence: CDR1 GTSNPN, CDR2 SVGIG (reference sequence). The V end lost 4 bases, the J end lost 2 bases, and 14 bases lay between the germline ends. The chain's CDR3 is CAWNRVTAQETQYF. The DNA of the CDR3 is TGTGCCTGGAATAGAGTGACAGCGCAAGAGACCCAGTACTTC.

The chain recombines TRBV7-2 with TRBJ1-2; D is undetermined. In germline, CDR1 is SGHTA, CDR2 FQGNSA. The V and J ends lost 2 bases and 3 bases respectively, with 7 bases between them. The CDR3 extends over 13 amino acids. CDR3 sequence: CASSLRLDYGYTF. The DNA for the CDR3 is TGTGCCAGCAGCTTAAGGCTAGACTATGGCTACACCTTC.

This clonotype was counted between two and nine times. The V gene is TRBV4-3, the J gene TRBJ1-1; D is uncertain. This CDR3 spans 14 amino acids. In germline, CDR1 is LGHNA, CDR2 YSLEER. The V end lost 4 bases, the J end lost 3 bases, and 12 bases lay between the germline ends. CDR3 bases: TGCGCCAGCAGCCTAAAGCTCGCTTACACTGAAGCTTTCTTT. This translates into CASSLKLAYTEAFF.

This clonotype was counted ten times or more. This rearrangement joins TRBV5-1 to TRBJ1-1; no firm D call. Trimming removed 4 bases from V and 4 bases from J, with 14 bases in between. The CDR3 runs 14 residues. CDR1 and CDR2 from the germline V gene are SGHRS and YFSETQ. The CDR3 spells CASSPASVSTEAFF. The CDR3 DNA reads as TGCGCCAGCAGCCCCGCGTCTGTAAGCACTGAAGCTTTCTTT.

This clonotype appeared a few times. This chain links TRBV19 with TRBJ1-5; 7 bases agree with TRBD1. The germline CDR1 and CDR2 sequences are LNHDA and SQIVND (reference sequence). The CDR3 contains 15 residues. V was clipped by 9 bases and J by 3 bases; unmatched bases: 11. CDR3 sequence: CASAPSGQFNQPQHF. The DNA for the CDR3 is TGTGCCAGCGCACCCTCGGGACAGTTCAATCAGCCCCAGCATTTT.

This clonotype has more than one count but fewer than ten. The gene calls are TRBV19 and TRBJ2-7; D not resolved. CDR1 is LNHDA and CDR2 is SQIVND in the germline V gene (reference sequence). CDR3 length equals 13 residues. With 4 bases removed from V and 4 bases from J, the gap between germline ends came to 11 bases. CDR3: CASSRGLGYEQYF. CDR3 DNA: TGTGCCAGTAGTAGAGGTCTCGGGTACGAGCAGTACTTC.

This clonotype was counted at least ten times. The chain is built from TRBV2 and TRBJ2-1, with unresolved D. Germline CDR1 is SNHLY and CDR2 is FYNNEI. CDR3 length: 10 amino acids. V shed 7 bases and J shed 9 bases, with 7 bases lying between them. In nucleotides, the CDR3 is TGTGCCAGCACGGGTGGTGAGCAGTTCTTC. Protein sequence: CASTGGEQFF.